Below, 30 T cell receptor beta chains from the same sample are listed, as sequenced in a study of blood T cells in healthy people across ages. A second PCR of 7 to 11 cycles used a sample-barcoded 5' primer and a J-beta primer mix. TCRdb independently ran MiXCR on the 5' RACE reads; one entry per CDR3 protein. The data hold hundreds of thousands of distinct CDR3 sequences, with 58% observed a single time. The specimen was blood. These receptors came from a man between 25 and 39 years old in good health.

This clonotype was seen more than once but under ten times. CDR3 loop: CSVDNLTGGYREYEQYF. CDR3 nucleotide sequence: TGCAGCGTTGATAATTTGACAGGGGGCTACCGGGAGTACGAGCAGTACTTC. V usage is TRBV29-1 and J usage is TRBJ2-4, with 10 bases matching TRBD1. The DNA end is a closer match to TRBJ2-7, so the J assignment may be wrong. Germline lookup yields CDR1 SQVTM and CDR2 ANQGSEA. The CDR3 has 17 residues.

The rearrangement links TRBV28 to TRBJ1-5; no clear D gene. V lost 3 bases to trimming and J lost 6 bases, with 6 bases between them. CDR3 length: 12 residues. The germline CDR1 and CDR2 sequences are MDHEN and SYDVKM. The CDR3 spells CASSFSTQPQHF. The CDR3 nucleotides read TGTGCCAGCAGTTTCTCTACTCAGCCCCAGCATTTT.

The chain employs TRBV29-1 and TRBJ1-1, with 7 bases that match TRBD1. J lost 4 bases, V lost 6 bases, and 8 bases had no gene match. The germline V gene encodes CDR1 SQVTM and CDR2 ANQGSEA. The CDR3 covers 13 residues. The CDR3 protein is CSVTVDRATEAFF. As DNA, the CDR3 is TGCAGCGTCACCGTCGACAGGGCCACTGAAGCTTTCTTT.

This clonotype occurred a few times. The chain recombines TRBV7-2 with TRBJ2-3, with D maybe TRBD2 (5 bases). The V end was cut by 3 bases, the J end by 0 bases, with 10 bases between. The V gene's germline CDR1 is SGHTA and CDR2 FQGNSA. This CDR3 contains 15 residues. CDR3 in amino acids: CASSFDRGSTDTQYF. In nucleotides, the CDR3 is TGTGCCAGCAGCTTCGACCGGGGAAGCACAGATACGCAGTATTTT.

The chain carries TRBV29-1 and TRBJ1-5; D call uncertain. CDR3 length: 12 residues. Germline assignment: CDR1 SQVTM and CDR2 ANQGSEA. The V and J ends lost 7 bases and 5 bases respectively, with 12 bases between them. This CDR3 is CSASDFDQPQHF. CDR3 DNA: TGCAGCGCATCAGATTTTGATCAGCCCCAGCATTTT.

CDR3 loop: CASSYSQFEQYF. The CDR3 DNA reads as TGTGCCAGCAGTTACTCTCAATTCGAGCAGTACTTC. The rearrangement links TRBV6-6 to TRBJ2-7; D not resolved. Per germline, CDR1 MNHNY and CDR2 SVGAGI (reference sequence). The V end was cut by 0 bases, the J end by 6 bases, with 6 bases between. The CDR3 totals 12 residues.

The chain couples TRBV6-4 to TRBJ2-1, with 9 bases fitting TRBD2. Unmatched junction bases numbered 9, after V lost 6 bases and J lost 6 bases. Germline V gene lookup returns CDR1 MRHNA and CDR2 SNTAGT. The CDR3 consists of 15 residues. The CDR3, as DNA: TGTGCCAGCAGCGATAGCGGGGGTAGGGGCAATGAGCAGTTCTTC. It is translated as CASSDSGGRGNEQFF.

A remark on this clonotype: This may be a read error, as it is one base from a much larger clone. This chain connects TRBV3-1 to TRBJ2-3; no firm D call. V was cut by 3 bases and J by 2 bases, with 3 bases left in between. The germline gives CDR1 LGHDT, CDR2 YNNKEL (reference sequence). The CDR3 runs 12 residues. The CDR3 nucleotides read TGTGCCAGCAGCCACAACACAGATACGCAGTATTTT. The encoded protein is CASSHNTDTQYF.

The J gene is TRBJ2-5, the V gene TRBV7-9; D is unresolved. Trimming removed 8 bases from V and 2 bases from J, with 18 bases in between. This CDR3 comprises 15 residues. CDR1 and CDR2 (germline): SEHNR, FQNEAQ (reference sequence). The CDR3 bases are TGTGCCAGCCGAAAAGCCCCGGGCAGACAAGAGACCCAGTACTTC. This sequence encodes CASRKAPGRQETQYF.

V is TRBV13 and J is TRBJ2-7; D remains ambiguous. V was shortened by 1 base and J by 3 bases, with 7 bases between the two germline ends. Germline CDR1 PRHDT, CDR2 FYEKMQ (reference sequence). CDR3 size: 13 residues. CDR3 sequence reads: CASSLVTHYEQYF. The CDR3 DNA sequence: TGTGCCAGCAGCTTAGTTACCCACTACGAGCAGTACTTC.

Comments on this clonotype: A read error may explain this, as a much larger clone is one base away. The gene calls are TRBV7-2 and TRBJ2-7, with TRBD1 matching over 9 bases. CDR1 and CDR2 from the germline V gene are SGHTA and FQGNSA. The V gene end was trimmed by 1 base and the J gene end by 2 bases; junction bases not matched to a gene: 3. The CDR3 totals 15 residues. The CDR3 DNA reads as TGTGCCAGCAGCTTAGGTGGGACAGGGCCCTACGAGCAGTACTTC. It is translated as CASSLGGTGPYEQYF. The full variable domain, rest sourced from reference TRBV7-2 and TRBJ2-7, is GAGVSQSPSNKVTEKGKDVELRCDPISGHTALYWYRQSLGQGLEFLIYFQGNSAPDKSGLPSDRFSAERTGGSVSTLTIQRTQQEDSAVYLCASSLGGTGPYEQYFGPGTRLTVT.

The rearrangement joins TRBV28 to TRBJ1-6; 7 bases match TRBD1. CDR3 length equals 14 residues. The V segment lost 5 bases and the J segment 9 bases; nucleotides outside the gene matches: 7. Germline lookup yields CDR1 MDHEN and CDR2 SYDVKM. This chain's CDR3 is CASSGGGAGSPLHF. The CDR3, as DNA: TGTGCCAGCAGTGGAGGGGGCGCGGGTTCACCCCTCCACTTT.

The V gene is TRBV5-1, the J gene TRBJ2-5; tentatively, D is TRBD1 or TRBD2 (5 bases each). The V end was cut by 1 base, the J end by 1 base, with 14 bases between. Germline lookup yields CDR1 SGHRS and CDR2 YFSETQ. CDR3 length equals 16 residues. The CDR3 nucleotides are TGCGCCAGCAGCTTGTACTGGGGACCGCCCCAAGAGACCCAGTACTTC. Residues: CASSLYWGPPQETQYF.

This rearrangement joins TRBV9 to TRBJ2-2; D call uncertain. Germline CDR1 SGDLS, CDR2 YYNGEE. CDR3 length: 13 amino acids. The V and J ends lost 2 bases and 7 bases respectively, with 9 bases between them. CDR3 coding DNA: TGTGCCAGCAGCGTTAAGCTTAACGGGGAGCTGTTTTTT. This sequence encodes CASSVKLNGELFF.

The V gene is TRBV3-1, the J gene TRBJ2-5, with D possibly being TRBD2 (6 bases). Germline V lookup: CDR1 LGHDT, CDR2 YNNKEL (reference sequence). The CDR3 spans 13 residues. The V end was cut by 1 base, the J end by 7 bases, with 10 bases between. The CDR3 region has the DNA TGTGCCAGCAGCCAAGTTCAGGAGGGGACCCAGTACTTC. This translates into CASSQVQEGTQYF.

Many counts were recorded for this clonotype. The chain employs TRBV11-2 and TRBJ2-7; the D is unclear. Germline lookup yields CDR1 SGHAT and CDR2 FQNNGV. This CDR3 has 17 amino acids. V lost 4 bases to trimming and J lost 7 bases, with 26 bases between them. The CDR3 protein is CASSSFISVRRSWEQYF. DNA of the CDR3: TGTGCCAGCAGCTCCTTTATATCGGTGAGGCGTTCTTGGGAGCAGTACTTC.

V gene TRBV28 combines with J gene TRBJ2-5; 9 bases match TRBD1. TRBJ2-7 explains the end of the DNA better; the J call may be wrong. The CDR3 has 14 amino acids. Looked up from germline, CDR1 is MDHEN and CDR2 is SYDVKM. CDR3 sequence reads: CASRRQGGTYEQYF. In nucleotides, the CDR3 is TGTGCCAGCAGAAGACAGGGGGGAACCTACGAGCAGTACTTC.

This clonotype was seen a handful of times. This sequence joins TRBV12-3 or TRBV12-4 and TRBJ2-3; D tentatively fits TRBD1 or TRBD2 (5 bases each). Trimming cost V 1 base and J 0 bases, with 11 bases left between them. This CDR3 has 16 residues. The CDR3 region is CASSLVLGVSTDTQYF. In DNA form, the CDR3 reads TGTGCCAGCAGTTTAGTACTAGGGGTTAGCACAGATACGCAGTATTTT.

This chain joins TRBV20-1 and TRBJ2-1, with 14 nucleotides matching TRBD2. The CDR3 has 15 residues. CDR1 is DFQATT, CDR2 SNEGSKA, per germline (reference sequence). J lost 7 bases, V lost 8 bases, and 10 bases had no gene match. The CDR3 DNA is TGCAGTCTCGAGGTCGGGACTAGCGGGAGTAATGAGCAGTTCTTC. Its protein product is CSLEVGTSGSNEQFF.

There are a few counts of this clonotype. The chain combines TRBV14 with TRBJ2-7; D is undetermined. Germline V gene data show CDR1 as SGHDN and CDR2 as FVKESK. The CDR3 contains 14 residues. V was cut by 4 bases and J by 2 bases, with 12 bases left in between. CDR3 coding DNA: TGTGCCAGCAGCCTCTCTTTGGCTACCTACGAGCAGTACTTC. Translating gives CASSLSLATYEQYF. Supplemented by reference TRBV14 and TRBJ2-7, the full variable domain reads EAGVTQFPSHSVIEKGQTVTLRCDPISGHDNLYWYRRVMGKEIKFLLHFVKESKQDESGMPNNRFLAERTGGTYSTLKVQPAELEDSGVYFCASSLSLATYEQYFGPGTRLTVT.

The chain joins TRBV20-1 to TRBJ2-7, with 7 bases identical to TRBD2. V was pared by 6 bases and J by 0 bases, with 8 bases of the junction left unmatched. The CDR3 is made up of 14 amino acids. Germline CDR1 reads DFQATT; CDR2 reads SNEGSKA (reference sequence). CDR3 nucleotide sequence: TGCAGTGCGGAGACTAGCCGGAGCTCCTACGAGCAGTACTTC. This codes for CSAETSRSSYEQYF.

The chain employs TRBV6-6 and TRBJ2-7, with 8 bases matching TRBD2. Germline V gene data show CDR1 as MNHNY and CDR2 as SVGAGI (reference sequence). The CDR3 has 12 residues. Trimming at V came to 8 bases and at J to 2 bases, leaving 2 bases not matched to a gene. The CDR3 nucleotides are TGTGCCAGCCTAGCGGGTACCTACGAGCAGTACTTC. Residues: CASLAGTYEQYF.

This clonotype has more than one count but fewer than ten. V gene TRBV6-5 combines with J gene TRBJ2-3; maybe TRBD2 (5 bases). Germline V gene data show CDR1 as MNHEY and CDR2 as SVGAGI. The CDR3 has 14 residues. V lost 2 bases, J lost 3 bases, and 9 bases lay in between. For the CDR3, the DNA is TGTGCCAGCAGTTACCGAACTAGGACAGATACGCAGTATTTT. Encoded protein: CASSYRTRTDTQYF.

In DNA form, the CDR3 reads TGTGCCAGCAGTAAGAGGGGTAACGAGCAGTACTTC. This translates into CASSKRGNEQYF. The rearrangement uses TRBV6-5 and TRBJ2-5, with D perhaps being TRBD1 or TRBD2 (5 bases each). The tail of the sequence fits TRBJ2-7 better, so the J call may be wrong. Germline V gives CDR1 MNHEY, CDR2 SVGAGI. This CDR3 is built from 12 residues.

DNA of the CDR3: TGTGCCAGCAGCGATCATCCAGGACCAACAGGGGGCTACACCTTC. Amino acid sequence: CASSDHPGPTGGYTF. The rearrangement joins TRBV7-9 to TRBJ1-2; weak D call: TRBD1 (6 bases). The germline CDR1 and CDR2 sequences are SEHNR and FQNEAQ (reference sequence). Trimming removed 5 bases from V and 8 bases from J, with 21 bases in between. The CDR3 has 15 residues. Complete variable domain (other parts from reference TRBV7-9 and TRBJ1-2): DTGVSQNPRHKITKRGQNVTFRCDPISEHNRLYWYRQTLGQGPEFLTYFQNEAQLEKSRLLSDRFSAERPKGSFSTLEIQRTEQGDSAMYLCASSDHPGPTGGYTFGSGTRLTVV.

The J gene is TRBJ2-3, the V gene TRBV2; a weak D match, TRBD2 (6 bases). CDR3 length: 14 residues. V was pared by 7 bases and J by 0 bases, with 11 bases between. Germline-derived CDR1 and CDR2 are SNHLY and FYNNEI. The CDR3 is CASISGESTDTQYF. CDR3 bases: TGTGCCAGCATTAGCGGAGAAAGCACAGATACGCAGTATTTT.

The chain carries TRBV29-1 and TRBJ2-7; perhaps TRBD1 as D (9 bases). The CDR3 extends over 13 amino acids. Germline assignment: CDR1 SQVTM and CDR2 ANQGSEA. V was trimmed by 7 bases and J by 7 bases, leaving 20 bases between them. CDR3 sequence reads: CSAVTGGLGEQYF. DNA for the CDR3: TGCAGCGCTGTGACAGGGGGACTAGGGGAGCAGTACTTC.

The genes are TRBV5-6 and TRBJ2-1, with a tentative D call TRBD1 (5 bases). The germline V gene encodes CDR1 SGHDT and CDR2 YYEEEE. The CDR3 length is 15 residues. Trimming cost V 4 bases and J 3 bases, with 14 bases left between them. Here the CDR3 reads CASSPAGHSYNEQFF. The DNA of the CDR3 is TGTGCCAGCAGCCCAGCAGGGCACAGCTACAATGAGCAGTTCTTC.

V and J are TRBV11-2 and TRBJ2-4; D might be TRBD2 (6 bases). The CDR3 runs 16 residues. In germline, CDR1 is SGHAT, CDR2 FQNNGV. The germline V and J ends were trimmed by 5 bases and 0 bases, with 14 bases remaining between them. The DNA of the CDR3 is TGTGCCAGCAGCCCAAGTTGGGGACTAGCCAAAAACATTCAGTACTTC. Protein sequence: CASSPSWGLAKNIQYF.

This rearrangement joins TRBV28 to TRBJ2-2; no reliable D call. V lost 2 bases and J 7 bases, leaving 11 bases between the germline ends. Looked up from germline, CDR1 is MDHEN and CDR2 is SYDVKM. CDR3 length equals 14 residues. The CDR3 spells CASSLGTQFGELFF. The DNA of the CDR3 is TGTGCCAGCAGTTTAGGCACCCAGTTCGGGGAGCTGTTTTTT. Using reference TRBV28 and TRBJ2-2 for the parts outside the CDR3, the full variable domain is DVKVTQSSRYLVKRTGEKVFLECVQDMDHENMFWYRQDPGLGLRLIYFSYDVKMKEKGDIPEGYSVSREKKERFSLILESASTNQTSMYLCASSLGTQFGELFFGEGSRLTVL.